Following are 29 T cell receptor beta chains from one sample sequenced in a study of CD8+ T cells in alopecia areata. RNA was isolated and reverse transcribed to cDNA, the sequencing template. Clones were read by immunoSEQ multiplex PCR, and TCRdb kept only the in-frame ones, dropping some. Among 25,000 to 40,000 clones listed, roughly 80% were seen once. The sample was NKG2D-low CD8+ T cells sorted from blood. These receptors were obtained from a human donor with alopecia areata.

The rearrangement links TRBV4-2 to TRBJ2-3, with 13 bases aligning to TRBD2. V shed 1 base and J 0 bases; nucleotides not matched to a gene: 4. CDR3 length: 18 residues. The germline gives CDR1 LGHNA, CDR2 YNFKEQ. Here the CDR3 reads CASSQVGLAGSSTDTQYF. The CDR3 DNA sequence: TGTGCCAGCAGCCAAGTGGGACTAGCGGGGAGTAGCACAGATACGCAGTATTTT.

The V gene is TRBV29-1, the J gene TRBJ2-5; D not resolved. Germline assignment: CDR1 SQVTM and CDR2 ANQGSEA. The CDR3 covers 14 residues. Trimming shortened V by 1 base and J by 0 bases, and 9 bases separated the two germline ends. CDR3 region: CSVEGPRDQETQYF. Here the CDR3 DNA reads TGCAGCGTTGAAGGGCCTAGGGACCAAGAGACCCAGTACTTC. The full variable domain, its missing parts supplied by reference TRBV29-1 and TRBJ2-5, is SAVISQKPSRDICQRGTSLTIQCQVDSQVTMMFWYRQQPGQSLTLIATANQGSEATYESGFVIDKFPISRPNLTFSTLTVSNMSPEDSSIYLCSVEGPRDQETQYFGPGTRLLVL.

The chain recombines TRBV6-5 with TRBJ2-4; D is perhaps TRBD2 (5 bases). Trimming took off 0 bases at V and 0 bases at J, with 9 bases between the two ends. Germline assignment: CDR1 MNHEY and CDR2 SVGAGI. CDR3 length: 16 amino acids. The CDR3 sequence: CASSYSLGEAKNIQYF. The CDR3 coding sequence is TGTGCCAGCAGTTACTCGTTGGGAGAAGCCAAAAACATTCAGTACTTC.

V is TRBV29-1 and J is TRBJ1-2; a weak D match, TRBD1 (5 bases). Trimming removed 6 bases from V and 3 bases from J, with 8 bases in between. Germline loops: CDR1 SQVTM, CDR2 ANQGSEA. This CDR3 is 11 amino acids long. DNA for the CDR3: TGCAGCGTCGCCAGGGACTATGGCTACACCTTC. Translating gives CSVARDYGYTF. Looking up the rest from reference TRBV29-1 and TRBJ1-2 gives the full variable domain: SAVISQKPSRDICQRGTSLTIQCQVDSQVTMMFWYRQQPGQSLTLIATANQGSEATYESGFVIDKFPISRPNLTFSTLTVSNMSPEDSSIYLCSVARDYGYTFGSGTRLTVV.

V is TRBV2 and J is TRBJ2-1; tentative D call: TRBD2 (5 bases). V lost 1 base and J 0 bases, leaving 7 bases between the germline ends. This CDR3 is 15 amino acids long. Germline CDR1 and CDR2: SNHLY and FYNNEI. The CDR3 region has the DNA TGTGCCAGCAGTGAAGGGAGGCTCTCCTACAATGAGCAGTTCTTC. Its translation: CASSEGRLSYNEQFF.

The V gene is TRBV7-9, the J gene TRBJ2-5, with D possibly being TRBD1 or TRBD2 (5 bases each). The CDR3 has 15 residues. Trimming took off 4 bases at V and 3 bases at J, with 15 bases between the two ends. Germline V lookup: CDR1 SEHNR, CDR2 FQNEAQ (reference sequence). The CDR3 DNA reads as TGTGCCAGCAGCTATCAAGGGGAGTTAGAAGAGACCCAGTACTTC. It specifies CASSYQGELEETQYF.

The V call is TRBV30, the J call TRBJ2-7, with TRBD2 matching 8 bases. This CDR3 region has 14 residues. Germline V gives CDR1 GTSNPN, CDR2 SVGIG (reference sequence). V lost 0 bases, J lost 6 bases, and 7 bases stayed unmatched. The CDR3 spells CAWSVLSGDVEQYF. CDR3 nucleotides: TGTGCCTGGAGTGTACTTAGCGGGGATGTCGAGCAGTACTTC.

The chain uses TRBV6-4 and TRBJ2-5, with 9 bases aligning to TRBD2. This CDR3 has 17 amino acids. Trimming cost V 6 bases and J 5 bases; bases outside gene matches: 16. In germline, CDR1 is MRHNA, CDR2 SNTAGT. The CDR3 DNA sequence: TGTGCCAGCAGCGAACCCGGGATAGCGGGGGTCCTGGAGACCCAGTACTTC. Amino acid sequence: CASSEPGIAGVLETQYF.

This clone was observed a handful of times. The CDR3 nucleotides are TGTGCCACCAGCAGAGTACAGGGGGACTCTTCAGATACGCAGTATTTT. Its protein is CATSRVQGDSSDTQYF. The chain uses TRBV15 and TRBJ2-3, with 8 nucleotides matching TRBD1. CDR3 size: 16 residues. The germline V gene encodes CDR1 LNHNV and CDR2 YYDKDF (reference sequence). The J segment lost 4 bases and the V segment lost 1 base, leaving 7 bases of the junction unmatched.

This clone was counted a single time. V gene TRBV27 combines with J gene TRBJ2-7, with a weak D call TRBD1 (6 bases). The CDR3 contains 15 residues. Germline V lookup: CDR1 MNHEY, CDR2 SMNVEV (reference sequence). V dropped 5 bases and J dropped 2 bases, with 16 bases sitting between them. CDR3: CASSVAGTMTYEQYF. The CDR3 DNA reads TGTGCCAGCAGTGTGGCCGGGACAATGACCTACGAGCAGTACTTC.

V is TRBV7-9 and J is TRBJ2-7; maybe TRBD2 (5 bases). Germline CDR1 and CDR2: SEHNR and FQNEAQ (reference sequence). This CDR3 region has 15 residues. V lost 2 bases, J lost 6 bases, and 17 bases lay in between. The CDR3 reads CASSLITSSVGEQYF. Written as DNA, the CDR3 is TGTGCCAGCAGCTTAATTACTAGTTCGGTTGGCGAGCAGTACTTC. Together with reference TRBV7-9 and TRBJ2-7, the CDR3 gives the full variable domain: DTGVSQNPRHKITKRGQNVTFRCDPISEHNRLYWYRQTLGQGPEFLTYFQNEAQLEKSRLLSDRFSAERPKGSFSTLEIQRTEQGDSAMYLCASSLITSSVGEQYFGPGTRLTVT.

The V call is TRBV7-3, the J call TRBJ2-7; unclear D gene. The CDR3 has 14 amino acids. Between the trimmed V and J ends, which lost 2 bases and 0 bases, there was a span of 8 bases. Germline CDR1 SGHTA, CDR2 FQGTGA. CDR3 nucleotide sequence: TGTGCCAGCAGCTTACTGGCGAACTCCTACGAGCAGTACTTC. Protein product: CASSLLANSYEQYF.

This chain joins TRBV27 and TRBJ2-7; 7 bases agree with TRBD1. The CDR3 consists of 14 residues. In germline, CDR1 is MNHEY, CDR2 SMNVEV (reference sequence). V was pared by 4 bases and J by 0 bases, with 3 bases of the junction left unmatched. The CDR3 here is CASSSYRGSYEQYF. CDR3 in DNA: TGTGCCAGCAGTTCCTACAGGGGCTCCTACGAGCAGTACTTC.

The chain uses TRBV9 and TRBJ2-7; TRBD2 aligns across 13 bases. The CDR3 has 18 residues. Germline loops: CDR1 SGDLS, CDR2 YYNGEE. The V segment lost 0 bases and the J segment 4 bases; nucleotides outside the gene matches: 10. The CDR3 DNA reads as TGTGCCAGCAGCGTAGACCCAGGGACTAGCGGGGAAGGTTACGAGCAGTACTTC. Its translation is CASSVDPGTSGEGYEQYF.

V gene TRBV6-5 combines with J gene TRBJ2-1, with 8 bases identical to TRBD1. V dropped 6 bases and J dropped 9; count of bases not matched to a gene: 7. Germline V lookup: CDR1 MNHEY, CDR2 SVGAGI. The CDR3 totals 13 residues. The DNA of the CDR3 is TGTGCCAGCAGCGGTCCAGGGGGCGGTGAGCAGTTCTTC. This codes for CASSGPGGGEQFF.

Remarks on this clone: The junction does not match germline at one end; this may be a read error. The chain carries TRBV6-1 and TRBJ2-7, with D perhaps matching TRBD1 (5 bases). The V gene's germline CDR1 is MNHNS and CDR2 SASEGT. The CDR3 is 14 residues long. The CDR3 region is CACSEGESAYEQYF. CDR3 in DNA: TGTGCCTGCAGTGAAGGGGAAAGCGCCTACGAGCAGTACTTC.

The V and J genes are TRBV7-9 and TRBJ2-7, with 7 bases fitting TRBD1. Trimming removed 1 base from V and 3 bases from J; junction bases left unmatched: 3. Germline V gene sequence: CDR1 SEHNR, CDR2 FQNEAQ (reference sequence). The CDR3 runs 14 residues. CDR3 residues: CASSLDYRGYEQYF. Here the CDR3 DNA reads TGTGCCAGCAGCTTAGACTACAGGGGCTACGAGCAGTACTTC.

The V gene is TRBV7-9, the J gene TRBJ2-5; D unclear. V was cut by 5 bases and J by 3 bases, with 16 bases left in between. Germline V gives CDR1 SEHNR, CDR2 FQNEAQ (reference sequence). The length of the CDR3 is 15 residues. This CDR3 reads CASSDPSSDEETQYF. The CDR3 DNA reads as TGTGCCAGCAGCGATCCCTCCTCCGACGAAGAGACCCAGTACTTC.

In DNA, the CDR3 is TGTGCCAGCAGTCCTCGGGATCCTCGGGAGACCCAGTACTTC. This translates into CASSPRDPRETQYF. The chain is built from TRBV27 and TRBJ2-5, with D perhaps TRBD2 (5 bases). Germline loops: CDR1 MNHEY, CDR2 SMNVEV (reference sequence). The CDR3 length is 14 residues. V lost 5 bases, J lost 5 bases, and 15 bases lay in between.

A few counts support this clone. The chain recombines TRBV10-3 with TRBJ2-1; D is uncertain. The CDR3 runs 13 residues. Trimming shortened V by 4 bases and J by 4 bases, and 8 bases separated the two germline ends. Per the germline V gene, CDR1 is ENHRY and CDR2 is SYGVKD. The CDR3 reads CAISAPDYNEQFF. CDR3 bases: TGTGCCATCAGTGCCCCGGATTACAATGAGCAGTTCTTC.

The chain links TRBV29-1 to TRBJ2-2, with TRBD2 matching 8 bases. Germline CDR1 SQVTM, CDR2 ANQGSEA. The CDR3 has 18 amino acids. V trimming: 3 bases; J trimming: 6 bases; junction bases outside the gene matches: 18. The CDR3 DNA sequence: TGCAGCGTTGAGGAGCAGGACCCTAGCGGGTCGGCACCCGGGGAGCTGTTTTTT. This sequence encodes CSVEEQDPSGSAPGELFF.

In DNA, the CDR3 is TGTGCCAGCAGTCCCATCGCAGGGCACCAAGAGACCCAGTACTTC. Translated: CASSPIAGHQETQYF. This chain links TRBV6-5 with TRBJ2-5; the D gene is possibly TRBD1 (5 bases). This CDR3 comprises 15 residues. The V gene lost 5 bases and the J gene lost 0 bases, with 13 bases spanning the gap. Germline V CDR1 and CDR2: MNHEY, SVGAGI.

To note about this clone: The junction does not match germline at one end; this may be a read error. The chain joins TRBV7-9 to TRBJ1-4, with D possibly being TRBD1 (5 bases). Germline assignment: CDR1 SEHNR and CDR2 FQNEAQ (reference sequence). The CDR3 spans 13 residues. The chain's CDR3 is CASSAPLDILPSF. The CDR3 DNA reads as TGTGCCAGCAGCGCCCCTTTGGACATTCTTCCCTCTTTT.

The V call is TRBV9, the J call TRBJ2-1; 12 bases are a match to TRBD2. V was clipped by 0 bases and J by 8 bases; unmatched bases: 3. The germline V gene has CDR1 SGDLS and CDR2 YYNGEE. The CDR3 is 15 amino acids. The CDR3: CASSVGTSGIDEQFF. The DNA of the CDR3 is TGTGCCAGCAGCGTAGGGACTAGCGGGATCGATGAGCAGTTCTTC.

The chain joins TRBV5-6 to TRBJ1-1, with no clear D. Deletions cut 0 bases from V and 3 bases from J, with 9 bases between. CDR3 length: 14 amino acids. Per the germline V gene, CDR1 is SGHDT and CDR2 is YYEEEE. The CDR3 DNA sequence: TGTGCCAGCAGCTTGGGCCAGTACCACACTGAAGCTTTCTTT. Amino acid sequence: CASSLGQYHTEAFF.

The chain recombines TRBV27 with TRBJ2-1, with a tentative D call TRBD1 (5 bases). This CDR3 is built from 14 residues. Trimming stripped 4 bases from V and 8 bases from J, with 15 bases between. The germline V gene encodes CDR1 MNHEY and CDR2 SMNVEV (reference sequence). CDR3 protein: CASSSGQRWHEQFF. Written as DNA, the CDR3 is TGTGCCAGCAGTTCCGGACAACGGTGGCATGAGCAGTTCTTC.

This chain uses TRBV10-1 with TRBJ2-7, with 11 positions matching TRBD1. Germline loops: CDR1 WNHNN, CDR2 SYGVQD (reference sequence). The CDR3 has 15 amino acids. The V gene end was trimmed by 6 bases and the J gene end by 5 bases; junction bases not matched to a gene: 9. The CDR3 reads CASSNSGQGANEQYF. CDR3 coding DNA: TGCGCCAGCAGCAATTCCGGACAGGGGGCGAACGAGCAGTACTTC.

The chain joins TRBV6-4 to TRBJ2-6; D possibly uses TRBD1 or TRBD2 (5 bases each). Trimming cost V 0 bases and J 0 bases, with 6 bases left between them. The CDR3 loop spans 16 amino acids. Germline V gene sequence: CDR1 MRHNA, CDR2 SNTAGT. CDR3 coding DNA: TGTGCCAGCAGTGACTCGGGGGTCTCTGGGGCCAACGTCCTGACTTTC. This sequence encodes CASSDSGVSGANVLTF.

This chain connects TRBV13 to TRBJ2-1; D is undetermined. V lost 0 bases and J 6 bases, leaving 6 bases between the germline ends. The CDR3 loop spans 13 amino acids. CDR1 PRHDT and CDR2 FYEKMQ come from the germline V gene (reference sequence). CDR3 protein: CASSLGQVNEQFF. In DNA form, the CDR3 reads TGTGCCAGCAGCTTAGGTCAGGTCAATGAGCAGTTCTTC.